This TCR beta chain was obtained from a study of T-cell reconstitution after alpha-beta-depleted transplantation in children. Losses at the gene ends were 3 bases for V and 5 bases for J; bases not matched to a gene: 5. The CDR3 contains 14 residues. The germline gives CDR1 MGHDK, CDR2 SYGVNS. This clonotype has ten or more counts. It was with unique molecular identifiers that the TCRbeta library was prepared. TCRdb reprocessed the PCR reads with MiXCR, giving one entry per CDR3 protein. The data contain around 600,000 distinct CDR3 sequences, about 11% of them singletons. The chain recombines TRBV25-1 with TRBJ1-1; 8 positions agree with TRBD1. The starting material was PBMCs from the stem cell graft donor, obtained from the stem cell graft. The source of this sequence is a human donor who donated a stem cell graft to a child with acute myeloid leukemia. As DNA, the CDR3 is TGTGCCAGCAGTGAGTCAGGGGGCTGGACTGAAGCTTTCTTT. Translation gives CASSESGGWTEAFF.